The sequence of this T cell receptor beta chain was determined in a study of cytomegalovirus exposure and HLA in healthy donors. Study conclusions and caveats: HLA restriction was apparent for most CMV-associated TCR beta chains in a later analysis. Donors were assumed by presence/absence analyses to have roughly uniform sequencing depth.

PCR was performed using 60 Vbeta and 13 Jbeta primers. The method was immunoSEQ multiplex PCR; TCRdb's version includes in-frame clones alone and lacks a portion of them. The sample lists about 140,000 clones; around 80% were seen once. Details on this clone: The antigen remains undetermined.

This TCR derives from a man aged 25 to 45 in good health and CMV-seronegative. The sequenced sample consisted of PBMCs.

CDR3: CASSLGELDTGELFF. The CDR3 DNA is TGCGCCAGCAGCTTGGGGGAGTTGGACACCGGGGAGCTGTTTTTT. The chain links TRBV5-1 to TRBJ2-2; possibly TRBD2 for D (5 bases). The CDR3 has 15 residues. The germline CDR1 and CDR2 sequences are SGHRS and YFSETQ. Trimming left V 0 bases short and J 3 bases short, with 9 bases between.